This T cell receptor beta chain appears in the sequencing data of a study of cytotoxic CD8 clonotypes in ibrutinib-treated CLL. Across the study: Following treatment for a median around 11 months, range 6 to 36, response samples were then taken. Study-wide findings and caveats: Baseline clonality was higher than in age-matched healthy donors and moved in step with circulating CD8+ T-cell counts. Clonality went higher at ibrutinib response and then dropped back toward baseline at progression.

This CDR3 region has 17 residues. CDR1 is SGDLS and CDR2 is YYNGEE in the germline V gene. V lost 0 bases to trimming and J lost 2 bases, with 12 bases between them. About 1.8 micrograms of genomic DNA came from cryopreserved PBMCs for TCR beta libraries. This clone was counted a few times. Its matching antigen is unknown. Here immunoSEQ multiplex PCR was the method, and the copy in TCRdb shows in-frame clones only, minus some. The table includes more than 75,000 clones, about 74% detected once. This specimen was PBMCs, taken after 24 months of ibrutinib treatment. The clonotype comes from a human donor with chronic lymphocytic leukemia. This chain connects TRBV9 to TRBJ2-6; D possibly corresponds to TRBD1 (5 bases). CDR3 sequence (DNA): TGTGCCAGCAGCGTAGTGGGCAGGGTGGCTGGGGCCAACGTCCTGACTTTC. It encodes CASSVVGRVAGANVLTF.